The 2 T cell receptor beta chains reported below all come from one sample, sequenced in a study of radiotherapy plus CTLA-4 blockade in lung cancer. The table came from immunoSEQ multiplex PCR; TCRdb's copy has only in-frame clones and leaves some out. The data hold about 97,000 clones, with 65% to 80% observed a single time. The sample in question was peripheral blood, obtained from a patient treated with radiotherapy plus ipilimumab. The receptor set was obtained from a human donor with non-small cell lung cancer who had a partial response to radiotherapy plus ipilimumab. Some clones in this sample may be carry-over from other donors' samples.

This chain connects TRBV21-1 to TRBJ2-7; TRBD2, the D gene given by the table, was not confirmed from the DNA. TRBV21-1 is shown as a pseudogene. The CDR3 runs to 13 residues. The CDR3 sequence: CASSGGRSGEQYF. The CDR3 DNA reads as TGTGCCAGCAGCGGCGGGAGATCGGGCGAGCAGTACTTC.

The chain combines TRBV15 with TRBJ2-5; 10 bases are shared with TRBD2. Matching the DNA end better, TRBJ2-7 makes the J call doubtful. CDR1 is LNHNV and CDR2 is YYDKDF in the germline V gene (reference sequence). This CDR3 has 18 residues. The CDR3 here is CATSRDLGVTSGAYEQYF. CDR3 in DNA: TGTGCCACCAGCAGAGATCTCGGTGTCACTAGCGGGGCCTACGAGCAGTACTTC.